This passage covers 29 T cell receptor beta chains from one sample sequenced in a study of CD8+ T cells in alopecia areata. The sequencing template was cDNA reverse transcribed from extracted RNA. The method was immunoSEQ multiplex PCR; TCRdb's version includes in-frame clones alone and lacks a portion of them. The data contain approximately 180,000 clones, about 55% of them singletons. Treatment indicated: oral pan-JAK inhibitor, 5-10 mg twice daily. Sequences were derived from CD8+ T cells sorted from blood, sampled at week 24, from a patient treated with tofacitinib. These receptors originate from a human donor with alopecia areata.

This sequence joins TRBV30 and TRBJ2-1, with D unresolved. From germline, CDR1 is GTSNPN and CDR2 SVGIG (reference sequence). The CDR3 extends over 14 amino acids. Trimming cost V 0 bases and J 4 bases, with 10 bases left between them. The chain's CDR3 is CAWSVRGDYNEQFF. The CDR3 DNA is TGTGCCTGGAGTGTACGCGGTGATTACAATGAGCAGTTCTTC.

The chain uses TRBV4-3 and TRBJ1-1; D might be TRBD1 (5 bases). V was clipped by 1 base and J by 4 bases, with 16 bases between them. Germline V CDR1 and CDR2: LGHNA, YSLEER. The CDR3 consists of 16 residues. CDR3 region: CASSQVYDSPPTEAFF. DNA for the CDR3: TGCGCCAGCAGCCAAGTTTACGACAGCCCACCCACTGAAGCTTTCTTT.

The chain combines TRBV4-1 with TRBJ2-7, with D tentatively TRBD2 (6 bases). CDR1 and CDR2 from the germline V gene are MGHRA and YSYEKL. With 3 bases removed from V and 2 bases from J, the gap between germline ends came to 8 bases. The CDR3 is made up of 13 amino acids. This CDR3 is CASSHRETYEQYF. The CDR3 DNA reads as TGCGCCAGCAGCCACCGGGAGACCTACGAGCAGTACTTC.

This clone was observed once. The chain is built from TRBV4-3 and TRBJ2-5, with 8 bases matching TRBD1. V shed 5 bases and J 3 bases; nucleotides not matched to a gene: 5. CDR1 is LGHNA, CDR2 YSLEER, per germline. The CDR3 sequence is 14 residues long. CDR3 bases: TGCGCCAGCAGCGAATCGACAGGGGAAGAGACCCAGTACTTC. As protein: CASSESTGEETQYF.

This clone was seen a few times. The chain recombines TRBV30 with TRBJ1-1; D perhaps matches TRBD1 (6 bases). The CDR3 has 11 residues. CDR1 is GTSNPN, CDR2 SVGIG, per germline (reference sequence). The CDR3 sequence is CGGARNTEAFF. In DNA, the CDR3 is TGTGGGGGGGCTCGGAACACTGAAGCTTTCTTT.

V gene TRBV5-6 combines with J gene TRBJ2-2; possibly TRBD2 for D (6 bases). Germline V CDR1 and CDR2: SGHDT, YYEEEE. There are 15 residues in the CDR3. V lost 1 base to trimming and J lost 4 bases, with 11 bases between them. This CDR3 reads CASSLIRGSTGELFF. The CDR3 nucleotides are TGTGCCAGCAGCTTGATTCGGGGGTCCACCGGGGAGCTGTTTTTT.

This sequence joins TRBV15 and TRBJ2-2; perhaps TRBD2 as D (6 bases). Looked up from germline, CDR1 is LNHNV and CDR2 is YYDKDF (reference sequence). This CDR3 is built from 16 residues. With 5 bases removed from V and 7 bases from J, the gap between germline ends came to 20 bases. CDR3 DNA sequence: TGTGCCACCAGCGACCAGGAGGGACCGTTCGGCGGGGAGCTGTTTTTT. Amino acids: CATSDQEGPFGGELFF. The full variable domain, completed using reference TRBV15 and TRBJ2-2, is DAMVIQNPRYQVTQFGKPVTLSCSQTLNHNVMYWYQQKSSQAPKLLFHYYDKDFNNEADTPDNFQSRRPNTSFCFLDIRSPGLGDTAMYLCATSDQEGPFGGELFFGEGSRLTVL.

V is TRBV4-3 and J is TRBJ2-7; 8 nucleotides line up with TRBD1. The CDR3 sequence is 15 residues long. Looked up from germline, CDR1 is LGHNA and CDR2 is YSLEER. V gave up 1 base and J gave up 4 bases; unmatched junction bases: 6. The CDR3 DNA is TGCGCCAGCAGCCAAGTTGGACAGGGTGGATACGAGCAGTACTTC. Residues: CASSQVGQGGYEQYF.

The V and J genes are TRBV7-2 and TRBJ2-3; TRBD2 might be the D (6 bases). The CDR3 runs to 11 residues. Looked up from germline, CDR1 is SGHTA and CDR2 is FQGNSA. V was cut by 5 bases and J by 6 bases, with 6 bases left in between. In nucleotides, the CDR3 is TGTGCCAGCAGCGGGGGGGATACGCAGTATTTT. Its translation is CASSGGDTQYF.

The V call is TRBV5-6, the J call TRBJ2-7; D not resolved. This CDR3 has 14 amino acids. From germline, CDR1 is SGHDT and CDR2 YYEEEE. V was trimmed by 4 bases and J by 4 bases, leaving 15 bases between them. CDR3 coding DNA: TGTGCCAGCAGCCGGTCCGCGGTTTGGTACGAGCAGTACTTC. It codes for CASSRSAVWYEQYF.

V usage is TRBV27 and J usage is TRBJ2-3; TRBD1 might be the D (6 bases). Germline-derived CDR1 and CDR2 are MNHEY and SMNVEV (reference sequence). The CDR3 length is 14 residues. V lost 5 bases to trimming and J lost 3 bases, with 12 bases between them. The CDR3 sequence: CASSEQGETDTQYF. The CDR3 DNA is TGTGCCAGCAGTGAACAGGGAGAGACAGATACGCAGTATTTT.

The chain combines TRBV13 with TRBJ2-1, with 7 bases matching TRBD1. From germline, CDR1 is PRHDT and CDR2 FYEKMQ (reference sequence). This CDR3 comprises 15 residues. V gave up 8 bases and J gave up 6 bases; unmatched junction bases: 13. The CDR3 DNA reads TGTGCCAGCTACCCCCTGGGACAGTTGGTCAATGAGCAGTTCTTC. This codes for CASYPLGQLVNEQFF.

This clone was observed a single time. The chain employs TRBV2 and TRBJ2-3; 7 nucleotides agree with TRBD2. Trimming removed 6 bases from V and 1 base from J; junction bases left unmatched: 10. From germline, CDR1 is SNHLY and CDR2 FYNNEI. The CDR3 consists of 16 residues. CDR3 coding DNA: TGTGCCAGCAGAGACGACCCCGCGGGGGGCACAGATACGCAGTATTTT. It specifies CASRDDPAGGTDTQYF. Variable domain in full (rest from reference TRBV2 and TRBJ2-3): EPEVTQTPSHQVTQMGQEVILRCVPISNHLYFYWYRQILGQKVEFLVSFYNNEISEKSEIFDDQFSVERPDGSNFTLKIRSTKLEDSAMYFCASRDDPAGGTDTQYFGPGTRLTVL.

This clone was seen only once. The genes are TRBV11-2 and TRBJ1-1, with D perhaps TRBD1 (5 bases). Trimming removed 2 bases from V and 0 bases from J, with 10 bases in between. Per germline, CDR1 SGHAT and CDR2 FQNNGV. The CDR3 is 15 amino acids. CDR3 amino acids: CASSLRQGLNTEAFF. CDR3 in DNA: TGTGCCAGCAGCTTACGGCAGGGCCTGAACACTGAAGCTTTCTTT.

CDR3 nucleotide sequence: TGTGCCAGCAGCACTGAACCGGGACAGGGGAACGATTCACCCCTCCACTTT. Translation: CASSTEPGQGNDSPLHF. The rearrangement joins TRBV21-1 to TRBJ1-6; the D segment call TRBD1 is taken from the table without a DNA check. TRBV21-1 is a recognized pseudogene. The CDR3 consists of 17 residues.

The chain is built from TRBV7-2 and TRBJ2-3, with D possibly being TRBD2 (5 bases). This CDR3 has 15 amino acids. CDR1 and CDR2 (germline): SGHTA, FQGNSA. V was shortened by 7 bases and J by 5 bases, with 19 bases between the two germline ends. The CDR3 reads CASTSTLEGRDTQYF. CDR3 DNA sequence: TGTGCCAGCACCTCGACACTGGAAGGGAGAGATACGCAGTATTTT.

A single count supports this clone. The chain carries TRBV6-6 and TRBJ2-1; D is uncertain. The ends were cut back, 6 bases at V and 5 bases at J, with 2 bases in the middle. From germline, CDR1 is MNHNY and CDR2 SVGAGI (reference sequence). The CDR3 length is 10 residues. In DNA form, the CDR3 reads TGTGCCAGCAGAAACAATGAGCAGTTCTTC. This codes for CASRNNEQFF.

This clone was seen a few times. The rearrangement uses TRBV13 and TRBJ2-2; 8 nucleotides line up with TRBD1. The V gene end was trimmed by 5 bases and the J gene end by 2 bases; junction bases not matched to a gene: 7. CDR1 PRHDT and CDR2 FYEKMQ come from the germline V gene (reference sequence). The CDR3 sequence is 16 residues long. CDR3 residues: CASSPSGQVNTGELFF. The CDR3 DNA follows: TGTGCCAGCAGCCCCTCGGGACAGGTTAACACCGGGGAGCTGTTTTTT.

The chain couples TRBV6-5 to TRBJ1-1, with D unresolved. The V gene's germline CDR1 is MNHEY and CDR2 SVGAGI. V lost 6 bases to trimming and J lost 0 bases, with 14 bases between them. The CDR3 length is 15 residues. This CDR3 reads CASSPRGNLNTEAFF. The CDR3 region has the DNA TGTGCCAGCAGCCCTCGTGGGAACCTGAACACTGAAGCTTTCTTT.

This clone has only a few counts. The chain employs TRBV19 and TRBJ1-5; D is uncertain. Per the germline V gene, CDR1 is LNHDA and CDR2 is SQIVND (reference sequence). The CDR3 runs 15 residues. V shed 4 bases and J shed 0 bases, with 10 bases lying between them. The chain's CDR3 is CASSTKEVSNQPQHF. CDR3 bases: TGTGCCAGTAGTACCAAGGAGGTTAGCAATCAGCCCCAGCATTTT.

The chain is built from TRBV29-1 and TRBJ2-2; D uncertain. The length of the CDR3 is 15 residues. Trimming stripped 1 base from V and 6 bases from J, with 15 bases between. Germline V lookup: CDR1 SQVTM, CDR2 ANQGSEA. Here the CDR3 reads CSVEVSDGRAGELFF. CDR3 nucleotide sequence: TGCAGCGTTGAAGTCTCGGATGGTAGGGCCGGGGAGCTGTTTTTT.

This clone was detected once. Mismatch with germline at one junction end may stem from a read error. The chain recombines TRBV27 with TRBJ2-2, with D maybe TRBD2 (6 bases). Germline lookup yields CDR1 MNHEY and CDR2 SMNVEV (reference sequence). This CDR3 comprises 16 residues. The CDR3 DNA sequence: TGTGCCAGCAGTTTTCACCCAGTCGTCAACACCGGGGGGCTGTTTTTT. It translates to CASSFHPVVNTGGLFF.

This clone was seen a handful of times. The chain combines TRBV5-1 with TRBJ2-3; no reliable D call. The CDR3 spans 14 residues. Trimming stripped 0 bases from V and 4 bases from J, with 9 bases between. Per the germline V gene, CDR1 is SGHRS and CDR2 is YFSETQ. The CDR3 sequence is CASSLELTADTQYF. In nucleotides, the CDR3 is TGCGCCAGCAGCTTGGAACTTACGGCAGATACGCAGTATTTT.

Note on this clone: Sequence at one end of the junction differs from germline and may be a read error. The genes are TRBV29-1 and TRBJ1-2; D is ambiguous. Germline V lookup: CDR1 SQVTM, CDR2 ANQGSEA. There are 10 residues in the CDR3. DNA for the CDR3: TGCAGCGTCGCATCGTCCGCAGGCGTCTTC. Translated, it gives CSVASSAGVF.

The rearrangement joins TRBV4-3 to TRBJ2-2; D gene unclear. Trimming removed 1 base at V and 0 bases at J, with 6 bases between. The CDR3 spans 15 residues. Germline loops: CDR1 LGHNA, CDR2 YSLEER. As DNA, the CDR3 is TGCGCCAGCAGCCAAGGGGTGACGAACACCGGGGAGCTGTTTTTT. It encodes CASSQGVTNTGELFF.

J is TRBJ2-7 and V is TRBV25-1; a possible D gene is TRBD1 (5 bases). CDR3 length: 11 residues. V was clipped by 6 bases and J by 6 bases, with 9 bases between them. From germline, CDR1 is MGHDK and CDR2 SYGVNS. CDR3 sequence reads: CASRTAGEQYF. Written as DNA, the CDR3 is TGTGCCAGCAGGACAGCCGGCGAGCAGTACTTC.

A remark on this clone: A single base separates this from a much larger clone, so it may be a read error. This chain connects TRBV7-8 to TRBJ2-3; D possibly matches TRBD1 or TRBD2 (5 bases each). Per germline, CDR1 SGHVS and CDR2 FQNEAQ. Trimming took off 0 bases at V and 1 base at J, with 5 bases between the two ends. This CDR3 has 14 residues. CDR3 coding DNA: TGTGCCAGCAGCTTAGCGGGGGGCACAGATACGCAGTATTTT. It codes for CASSLAGGTDTQYF.

This clone was counted once. The chain employs TRBV2 and TRBJ2-5, with 9 nucleotides matching TRBD2. Trimming at V came to 2 bases and at J to 2 bases, leaving 3 bases not matched to a gene. CDR1 and CDR2 from the germline V gene are SNHLY and FYNNEI. The CDR3 totals 15 residues. CDR3 protein: CASSELAGGQETQYF. CDR3 coding DNA: TGTGCCAGCAGTGAATTGGCGGGGGGGCAAGAGACCCAGTACTTC.

This clone came up a few times. The V gene is TRBV5-4, the J gene TRBJ2-1; D is possibly TRBD2 (5 bases). The V gene's germline CDR1 is SGHNT and CDR2 YYREEE (reference sequence). V lost 5 bases, J lost 7 bases, and 7 bases lay in between. This CDR3 has 11 amino acids. In nucleotides, the CDR3 is TGTGCCAGCAGTCCGGGGAATGAGCAGTTCTTC. Translated: CASSPGNEQFF.